The clone carrying this TCR beta chain has just a few counts. Its antigen is as yet unknown. Unique molecular identifiers tagged the TCRbeta library. TCRdb re-called the PCR reads with MiXCR, one entry per CDR3 protein. Of a few hundred thousand distinct CDR3 sequences in the sample, around 27% were seen once. This specimen belongs to a study of T-cell reconstitution after alpha-beta-depleted transplantation in children. General study results and limits: Newly produced T cells mostly accounted for T-cell counts and diversity one year post-transplant. Expanded clones from the graft, numbering several hundred, reportedly supplied alpha-beta T cells about two months after transplant. Surviving recipient T cells and thymic progenitors produced the high day-60 TCRbeta diversity seen in some patients.

CDR1 is DFQATT and CDR2 is SNEGSKA in the germline V gene (reference sequence). V was pared by 3 bases and J by 4 bases, with 12 bases between. The length of the CDR3 is 13 residues. The chain is built from TRBV20-1 and TRBJ1-2; maybe TRBD1 (5 bases). The clonotype was recovered from a boy less than two years old with Wiskott-Aldrich syndrome, due to receive a stem cell transplant. Specimen: PBMCs, collected before TCRalphabeta/CD19-depleted stem cell transplant. The CDR3 protein is CSARGRLIYGYTF. CDR3 coding DNA: TGCAGTGCTAGGGGACGGCTAATCTATGGCTACACCTTC.